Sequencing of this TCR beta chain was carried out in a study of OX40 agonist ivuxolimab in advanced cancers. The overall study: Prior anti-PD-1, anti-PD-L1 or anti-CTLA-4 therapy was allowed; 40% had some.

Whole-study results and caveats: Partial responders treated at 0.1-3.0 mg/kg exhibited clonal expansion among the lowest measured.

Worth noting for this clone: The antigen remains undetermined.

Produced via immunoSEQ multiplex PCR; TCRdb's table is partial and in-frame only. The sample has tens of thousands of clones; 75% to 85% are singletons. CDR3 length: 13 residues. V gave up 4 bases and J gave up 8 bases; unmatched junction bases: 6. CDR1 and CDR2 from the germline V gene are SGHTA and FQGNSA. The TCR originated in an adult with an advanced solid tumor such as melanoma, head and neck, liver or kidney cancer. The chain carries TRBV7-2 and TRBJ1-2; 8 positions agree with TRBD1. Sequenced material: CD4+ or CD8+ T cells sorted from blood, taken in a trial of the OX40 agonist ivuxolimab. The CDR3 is CASSSSGGGGYTF. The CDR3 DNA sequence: TGTGCCAGCAGCTCCTCAGGGGGCGGAGGCTACACCTTC. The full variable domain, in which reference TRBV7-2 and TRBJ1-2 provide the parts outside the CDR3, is GAGVSQSPSNKVTEKGKDVELRCDPISGHTALYWYRQSLGQGLEFLIYFQGNSAPDKSGLPSDRFSAERTGGSVSTLTIQRTQQEDSAVYLCASSSSGGGGYTFGSGTRLTVV.